This record looks at one T cell receptor beta chain sequence and its context. What it recognizes is unknown. The data stem from a study of CD8+ T cells in alopecia areata. Study in general: The study gave treated patients oral tofacitinib at 5 to 10 mg twice daily.

Extracted from the samples, RNA was reverse transcribed into cDNA to serve as the sequencing template. Some clones are missing from TCRdb's copy, which holds only in-frame ones; the method was immunoSEQ multiplex PCR. Of 150,000 to 200,000 clones listed, 50% to 75% were seen once; the top ten hold roughly 14%. Alopecia areata patients provided lesional scalp punch biopsies and peripheral blood. V was pared by 1 base and J by 3 bases, with 20 bases between. CDR3 size: 18 residues. In germline, CDR1 is SGDLS, CDR2 YYNGEE. Findings and caveats of the study: Patients showed less clear TCR sequence sharing than mice, possibly partly because of HLA diversity.

V and J are TRBV9 and TRBJ1-3, with D possibly matching TRBD1 (6 bases). This clonotype was sampled from a human donor with alopecia areata. Material: CD4+ T cells sorted from blood, obtained at week 0. CDR3 DNA sequence: TGTGCCAGCAGCGTACAGCCAACAACAGGGAGCTATGGAAACACCATATATTTT. Protein sequence: CASSVQPTTGSYGNTIYF. The full variable domain, rest sourced from reference TRBV9 and TRBJ1-3, is DSGVTQTPKHLITATGQRVTLRCSPRSGDLSVYWYQQSLDQGLQFLIQYYNGEERAKGNILERFSAQQFPDLHSELNLSSLELGDSALYFCASSVQPTTGSYGNTIYFGEGSWLTVV.